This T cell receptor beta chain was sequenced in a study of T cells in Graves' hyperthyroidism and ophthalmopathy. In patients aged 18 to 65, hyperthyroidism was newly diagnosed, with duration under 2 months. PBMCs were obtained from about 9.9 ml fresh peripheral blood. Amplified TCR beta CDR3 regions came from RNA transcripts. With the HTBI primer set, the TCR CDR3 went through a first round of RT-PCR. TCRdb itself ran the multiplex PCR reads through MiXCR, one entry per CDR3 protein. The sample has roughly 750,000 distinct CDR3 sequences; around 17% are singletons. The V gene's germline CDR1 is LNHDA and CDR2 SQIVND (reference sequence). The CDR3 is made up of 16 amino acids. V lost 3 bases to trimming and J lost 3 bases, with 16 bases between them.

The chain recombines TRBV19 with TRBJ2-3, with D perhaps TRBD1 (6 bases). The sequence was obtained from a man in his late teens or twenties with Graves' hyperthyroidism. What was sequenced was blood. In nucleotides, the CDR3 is TGTGCCAGTAGTATGGCGTGGGGGCAGCTTACAGATACGCAGTATTTT. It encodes CASSMAWGQLTDTQYF.